This T cell receptor beta chain appears in the sequencing data of a study of OX40 agonist ivuxolimab in advanced cancers. Repertoires were generated with immunoSEQ multiplex PCR, while TCRdb's copy carries only in-frame clones and drops some. The sample lists approximately 26,000 clones; more than 75% were seen once. V dropped 0 bases and J dropped 9 bases, with 18 bases sitting between them. Germline V gives CDR1 SQVTM, CDR2 ANQGSEA. The CDR3 sequence is 14 residues long. Details on this clone: The antigen remains undetermined.

Study-level findings and limits: In general, CD8+ T cells held more expanded clones than CD4+ did, on average. The study found among the lowest clonal expansion in partial responders at 0.1-3.0 mg/kg.

V gene TRBV29-1 combines with J gene TRBJ2-7; either TRBD1 or TRBD2 may supply D (7 bases each). This receptor was taken from an adult with an advanced solid tumor such as melanoma, head and neck, liver or kidney cancer. The material sequenced was CD4+ or CD8+ T cells sorted from blood, taken in a trial of the OX40 agonist ivuxolimab. CDR3 nucleotide sequence: TGCAGCGTTGAAGAAGGCGCTAGCAGGGGGGGGCAGTACTTC. Residues: CSVEEGASRGGQYF.